Following are 29 T cell receptor beta chains from one sample sequenced in a study of a mutant IDH1 vaccine in newly diagnosed glioma. Clones were sequenced by immunoSEQ multiplex PCR, and TCRdb holds only the in-frame ones, with some missing. This table holds 85,000 to 100,000 clones, 80% found once. Time point given: baseline, week 1 (first vaccination visit). As for treatment: pre-vaccination baseline after standard-of-care therapy. The material sequenced was PBMCs, taken from a glioma patient treated with radiotherapy, temozolomide or both. The receptors come from a man aged 35-49 years with glioma.

The chain carries TRBV5-1 and TRBJ2-7; 8 nucleotides match TRBD1. Germline V gene sequence: CDR1 SGHRS, CDR2 YFSETQ. The CDR3 sequence is 15 residues long. V lost 3 bases to trimming and J lost 4 bases; unmatched junction nucleotides: 9. The CDR3 spells CASSSRGRIGYEQYF. DNA of the CDR3: TGCGCCAGCAGCTCCAGGGGGCGAATTGGGTACGAGCAGTACTTC.

The chain recombines TRBV27 with TRBJ2-1, with D possibly being TRBD2 (5 bases). The length of the CDR3 is 13 residues. V lost 3 bases to trimming and J lost 6 bases, with 9 bases between them. Germline V gives CDR1 MNHEY, CDR2 SMNVEV (reference sequence). The CDR3 bases are TGTGCCAGCAGTTTTGGTGGGAGCAATGAGCAGTTCTTC. Translation gives CASSFGGSNEQFF.

V gene TRBV7-9 combines with J gene TRBJ1-4, with D perhaps matching TRBD1 (5 bases). Germline V lookup: CDR1 SEHNR, CDR2 FQNEAQ (reference sequence). Trimming left V 5 bases short and J 8 bases short, with 21 bases between. The CDR3 consists of 16 residues. Here the CDR3 DNA reads TGTGCCAGCAGCCCACGGGACCTACAGAGAGGGGAAAAACTGTTTTTT. Protein product: CASSPRDLQRGEKLFF.

The rearrangement joins TRBV28 to TRBJ2-5, with D possibly called TRBD1 or TRBD2 (5 bases each). CDR3 size: 13 residues. Between the trimmed V and J ends, which lost 4 bases and 6 bases, there was a span of 12 bases. CDR1 is MDHEN, CDR2 SYDVKM, per germline. CDR3 in DNA: TGTGCCAGCAGTTCCCACCGGGGACAGACCCAGTACTTC. Translating it yields CASSSHRGQTQYF.

This sequence joins TRBV30 and TRBJ2-1; D is perhaps TRBD2 (5 bases). The CDR3 is 13 amino acids. From germline, CDR1 is GTSNPN and CDR2 SVGIG (reference sequence). The germline V and J ends were trimmed by 0 bases and 9 bases, with 12 bases remaining between them. DNA of the CDR3: TGTGCCTGGAGTGTCCTTGAGGGCGGTGAGCAGTTCTTC. Amino acid sequence: CAWSVLEGGEQFF.

The genes are TRBV27 and TRBJ2-7; 8 bases are shared with TRBD1. From germline, CDR1 is MNHEY and CDR2 SMNVEV (reference sequence). The CDR3 length is 14 residues. J was trimmed by 5 bases and V by 5 bases; bases with no gene match: 8. DNA of the CDR3: TGTGCCAGCAGTCGACAGGGGTTTACCCACGAGCAGTACTTC. Protein product: CASSRQGFTHEQYF.

This clone has a handful of counts. This chain joins TRBV6-7 and TRBJ1-2; no clear D gene. TRBV6-7 is reported as an ORF; its role is uncertain. The CDR3 is 10 amino acids. Trimming removed 4 bases from V and 10 bases from J, with 7 bases in between. CDR3 DNA: TGTGCCAGCAGTTCCCCGACCTACACCTTC. Residues: CASSSPTYTF.

The chain combines TRBV30 with TRBJ2-3, with D unclear. Germline V gene data show CDR1 as GTSNPN and CDR2 as SVGIG (reference sequence). V lost 0 bases to trimming and J lost 2 bases, with 6 bases between them. There are 13 residues in the CDR3. The CDR3 DNA reads as TGTGCCTGGAGTGTAGATCCCACAGATACGCAGTATTTT. Translated: CAWSVDPTDTQYF.

This chain links TRBV6-5 with TRBJ2-7; 7 bases are shared with TRBD2. Germline V CDR1 and CDR2: MNHEY, SVGAGI. Trimming took 8 bases from V and 0 from J; bases not matched to a gene: 4. This CDR3 is 13 amino acids long. Written as DNA, the CDR3 is TGTGCCAGCCGCGCGGGGGTCTCCTACGAGCAGTACTTC. Its protein is CASRAGVSYEQYF.

This clone appeared a few times. The chain recombines TRBV7-2 with TRBJ1-1; a possible D gene is TRBD1 (5 bases). V lost 1 base and J 8 bases, leaving 14 bases between the germline ends. Germline CDR1 is SGHTA and CDR2 is FQGNSA. The CDR3 has 14 amino acids. The CDR3: CASSLDRTGTEAFF. DNA of the CDR3: TGTGCCAGCAGCTTAGATCGTACAGGAACCGAAGCTTTCTTT.

This chain uses TRBV7-2 with TRBJ1-2; D perhaps matches TRBD1 (5 bases). V shed 5 bases and J shed 4 bases, with 11 bases lying between them. This CDR3 region has 13 residues. Looked up from germline, CDR1 is SGHTA and CDR2 is FQGNSA. The CDR3 loop is CASSTQTAYGYTF. CDR3 in DNA: TGTGCCAGCAGCACACAGACAGCCTATGGCTACACCTTC.

The chain recombines TRBV27 with TRBJ2-2, with 7 nucleotides matching TRBD1. Losses at the gene ends were 5 bases for V and 7 bases for J; bases not matched to a gene: 16. CDR1 and CDR2 from the germline V gene are MNHEY and SMNVEV (reference sequence). The CDR3 length is 17 residues. Written as DNA, the CDR3 is TGTGCCAGCAGTCCCCCTGAGAAGGGGGCGCTTATCGGGGAGCTGTTTTTT. This sequence encodes CASSPPEKGALIGELFF.

The gene calls are TRBV10-3 and TRBJ2-7; 8 bases line up with TRBD1. CDR1 and CDR2 from the germline V gene are ENHRY and SYGVKD. V was pared by 6 bases and J by 4 bases, with 8 bases of the junction left unmatched. The CDR3 spans 14 residues. The CDR3, as DNA: TGTGCCATCAGAGAGACAGGGGCACTATACGAGCAGTACTTC. This encodes CAIRETGALYEQYF.

This rearrangement joins TRBV5-1 to TRBJ1-2; maybe TRBD1 (5 bases). CDR3 length: 14 residues. The germline gives CDR1 SGHRS, CDR2 YFSETQ. The V end was cut by 3 bases, the J end by 2 bases, with 11 bases between. CDR3 region: CASSSRGFNYGYTF. In nucleotides, the CDR3 is TGCGCCAGCAGCTCAAGGGGTTTCAACTATGGCTACACCTTC.

The rearrangement links TRBV6-6 to TRBJ1-2; no definite D call. Germline V gene lookup returns CDR1 MNHNY and CDR2 SVGAGI (reference sequence). V was trimmed by 5 bases and J by 5 bases, leaving 9 bases between them. The CDR3 is 12 residues long. CDR3 protein: CASSGSDYGYTF. The CDR3 DNA is TGTGCCAGCAGTGGCAGCGATTATGGCTACACCTTC.

The count of this clone is one. CDR3 amino acids: CASSFPSYGYTF. In DNA, the CDR3 is TGTGCCAGCAGCTTCCCCTCCTATGGCTACACCTTC. The rearrangement uses TRBV5-6 and TRBJ1-2, with D uncertain. Germline V lookup: CDR1 SGHDT, CDR2 YYEEEE. The germline V and J ends were trimmed by 2 bases and 4 bases, with 6 bases remaining between them. This CDR3 has 12 amino acids.

The V call is TRBV9, the J call TRBJ2-3; tentatively, D is TRBD2 (7 bases). CDR1 and CDR2 from the germline V gene are SGDLS and YYNGEE. The CDR3 loop spans 16 amino acids. The V end lost 1 base, the J end lost 1 base, and 13 bases lay between the germline ends. CDR3 nucleotides: TGTGCCAGCAGCGTAAGGAGGGGGGGTGGCACAGATACGCAGTATTTT. It codes for CASSVRRGGGTDTQYF. The full variable domain, completed using reference TRBV9 and TRBJ2-3, is DSGVTQTPKHLITATGQRVTLRCSPRSGDLSVYWYQQSLDQGLQFLIQYYNGEERAKGNILERFSAQQFPDLHSELNLSSLELGDSALYFCASSVRRGGGTDTQYFGPGTRLTVL.

This rearrangement joins TRBV10-1 to TRBJ2-4, with D unresolved. CDR3 size: 14 residues. V lost 6 bases and J 0 bases, leaving 9 bases between the germline ends. From germline, CDR1 is WNHNN and CDR2 SYGVQD (reference sequence). The CDR3 DNA is TGCGCCAGCAGCGCCAAGGTAGCCAAAAACATTCAGTACTTC. This gives the protein CASSAKVAKNIQYF.

This clone appeared a single time. The chain is built from TRBV25-1 and TRBJ2-3; 7 positions agree with TRBD1. Germline-derived CDR1 and CDR2 are MGHDK and SYGVNS. The junction had 5 bases not matched to a gene; V was cut back by 6 bases and J by 5 bases. The CDR3 totals 13 residues. Here the CDR3 DNA reads TGTGCCAGCAGCCGGGACAGCGAAGATACGCAGTATTTT. It encodes CASSRDSEDTQYF. Looking up the rest from reference TRBV25-1 and TRBJ2-3 gives the full variable domain: EADIYQTPRYLVIGTGKKITLECSQTMGHDKMYWYQQDPGMELHLIHYSYGVNSTEKGDLSSESTVSRIRTEHFPLTLESARPSHTSQYLCASSRDSEDTQYFGPGTRLTVL.

V gene TRBV5-6 combines with J gene TRBJ1-5, with a weak D call TRBD1 (5 bases). There are 16 residues in the CDR3. CDR1 is SGHDT, CDR2 YYEEEE, per germline. The V and J ends lost 4 bases and 0 bases respectively, with 14 bases between them. CDR3 region: CASSRFVQVSNQPQHF. CDR3 in DNA: TGTGCCAGCAGCCGCTTTGTACAGGTTAGCAATCAGCCCCAGCATTTT.

The CDR3 DNA sequence: TGTGCCAGCAGTCAGGACTACTACCAGTATTTT. Translating it yields CASSQDYYQYF. This chain connects TRBV28 to TRBJ2-3; D perhaps matches TRBD2 (6 bases). Germline CDR1 and CDR2: MDHEN and SYDVKM. The ends were cut back, 5 bases at V and 12 bases at J, with 12 bases in the middle. The CDR3 is 11 residues long.

This clone was counted once. The genes are TRBV6-6 and TRBJ1-6; D possibly corresponds to TRBD1 (6 bases). The V end was cut by 10 bases, the J end by 9 bases, with 16 bases between. Per the germline V gene, CDR1 is MNHNY and CDR2 is SVGAGI (reference sequence). The CDR3 runs 13 residues. CDR3 DNA: TGTGCCACCGGCAGGGGACGCGGTTCACCCCTCCACTTT. This sequence encodes CATGRGRGSPLHF.

A few counts support this clone. This rearrangement joins TRBV14 to TRBJ1-4; D is undetermined. The V end was cut by 1 base, the J end by 4 bases, with 16 bases between. CDR3 length: 17 amino acids. The germline V gene encodes CDR1 SGHDN and CDR2 FVKESK. In nucleotides, the CDR3 is TGTGCCAGCAGCCAAGGGCAGAACGTCAGAAGTAATGAAAAACTGTTTTTT. Its protein product is CASSQGQNVRSNEKLFF.

This chain uses TRBV19 with TRBJ1-5; perhaps TRBD1 as D (6 bases). This CDR3 is 14 amino acids long. V was clipped by 9 bases and J by 3 bases, with 15 bases between them. In germline, CDR1 is LNHDA, CDR2 SQIVND (reference sequence). The CDR3 DNA is TGTGCCAGCTGTTTTACAGGGCCCAATCAGCCCCAGCATTTT. This gives the protein CASCFTGPNQPQHF.

The rearrangement uses TRBV18 and TRBJ2-7, with D possibly matching TRBD1 (6 bases). The germline gives CDR1 KGHSH, CDR2 LQKENI. V was trimmed by 3 bases and J by 3 bases, leaving 18 bases between them. The CDR3 is made up of 16 amino acids. The CDR3 is CASSPVARGSHYEQYF. The CDR3 bases are TGTGCCAGCTCACCGGTGGCCAGGGGATCCCACTACGAGCAGTACTTC.

J is TRBJ2-7 and V is TRBV9; 8 bases are shared with TRBD1. J gave up 3 bases and V 0 bases, and 5 bases lay outside the gene matches. CDR1 SGDLS and CDR2 YYNGEE come from the germline V gene. This CDR3 contains 15 residues. The CDR3, as DNA: TGTGCCAGCAGCGTAGGGGTACAGGGGGACTACGAGCAGTACTTC. This gives the protein CASSVGVQGDYEQYF.

The gene calls are TRBV6-5 and TRBJ2-1; D unresolved. The CDR3 contains 12 residues. The germline V and J ends were trimmed by 5 bases and 7 bases, with 9 bases remaining between them. Germline values: CDR1 MNHEY, CDR2 SVGAGI. Here the CDR3 reads CASSSLTNEQFF. The CDR3 DNA reads TGTGCCAGCAGTAGTCTTACGAATGAGCAGTTCTTC.

The sample holds a few counts of this clone. The gene calls are TRBV4-2 and TRBJ2-1; 7 nucleotides align to TRBD1. This CDR3 is 14 amino acids long. The germline CDR1 and CDR2 sequences are LGHNA and YNFKEQ. V was pared by 7 bases and J by 6 bases, with 9 bases of the junction left unmatched. CDR3 DNA sequence: TGTGCCAGCACCCACGACAGGGCACTCAATGAGCAGTTCTTC. The encoded protein is CASTHDRALNEQFF.

This chain links TRBV25-1 with TRBJ2-7, with D perhaps matching TRBD1 (5 bases). Trimming pared 1 base from V and 0 bases from J, leaving 10 bases between. This CDR3 contains 15 residues. Germline CDR1 is MGHDK and CDR2 is SYGVNS. This CDR3 reads CASSELRGSSYEQYF. CDR3 DNA: TGTGCCAGCAGTGAATTAAGGGGCAGCTCCTACGAGCAGTACTTC.